The subject of this entry is one TCR beta chain. Its matching antigen is unknown. This specimen comes from a study of cytomegalovirus exposure and HLA in healthy donors. Amplification used 60 Vbeta primers and 13 Jbeta primers. Per the study methods: Among the unique TCR beta chains that a later analysis counted, roughly 80 million in all, 9.5 million to 12 million were shared. Here immunoSEQ multiplex PCR was the method, and the copy in TCRdb shows in-frame clones only, minus some. V and J calls and clone size are copied from that table; D and trimming were computed from the DNA. Among about 69,000 clones, around 76% were seen once, and the ten largest hold over 2.5%. Study results and caveats: The availability of immune exposure information extended only to CMV serostatus. The study flagged fewer than 200 TCR beta chains as cytomegalovirus-associated. Within an earlier analysis, most TCR beta V segments proved productive either about 90% or about 30% of the time.

This TCR came from a man in his late teens or twenties in good health and CMV-seronegative. Sequenced sample: PBMCs.

CDR3 sequence reads: CASSEAGVLETQYF. The CDR3, as DNA: TGCGCCAGCAGCGAAGCAGGGGTTTTGGAGACCCAGTACTTC. J is TRBJ2-5 and V is TRBV4-3, with D possibly matching TRBD1 (6 bases). CDR1 and CDR2 from the germline V gene are LGHNA and YSLEER. V lost 5 bases to trimming and J lost 5 bases, with 15 bases between them. The length of the CDR3 is 14 residues.